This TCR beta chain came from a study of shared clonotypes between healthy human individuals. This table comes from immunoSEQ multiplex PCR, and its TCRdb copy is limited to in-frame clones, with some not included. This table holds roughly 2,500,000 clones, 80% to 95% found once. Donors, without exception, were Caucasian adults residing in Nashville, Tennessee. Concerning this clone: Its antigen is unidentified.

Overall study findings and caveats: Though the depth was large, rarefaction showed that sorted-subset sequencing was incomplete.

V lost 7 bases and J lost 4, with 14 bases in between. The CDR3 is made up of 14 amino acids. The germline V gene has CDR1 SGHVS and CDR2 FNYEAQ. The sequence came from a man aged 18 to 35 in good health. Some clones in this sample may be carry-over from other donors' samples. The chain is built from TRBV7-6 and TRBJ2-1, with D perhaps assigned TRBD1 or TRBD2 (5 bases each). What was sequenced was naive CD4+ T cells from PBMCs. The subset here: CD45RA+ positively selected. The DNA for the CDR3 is TGTGCCAGCAAAAGGGACCGGGAATACAATGAGCAGTTCTTC. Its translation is CASKRDREYNEQFF. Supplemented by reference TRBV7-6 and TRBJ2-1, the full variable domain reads GAGVSQSPRYKVTKRGQDVALRCDPISGHVSLYWYRQALGQGPEFLTYFNYEAQQDKSGLPNDRFSAERPEGSISTLTIQRTEQRDSAMYRCASKRDREYNEQFFGPGTRLTVL.